This T cell receptor beta chain was captured by sequencing in a study of cytomegalovirus exposure and HLA in healthy donors. Of note for this clone: Its antigen is not identified.

Germline loops: CDR1 PRHDT, CDR2 FYEKMQ (reference sequence). The CDR3 runs to 16 residues. V dropped 6 bases and J dropped 4; count of bases not matched to a gene: 13. Study-wide results and caveats: It was reportedly the case that the classifier diagnosed cytomegalovirus status with high specificity and sensitivity.

The donors were members of the validation cohort, which comprised 120 subjects and was separate from the first cohort of 600 to 850 subjects. Sequenced by immunoSEQ multiplex PCR; TCRdb stores in-frame clones only, minus some. The repertoire consists of around 60,000 clones, with about 94% occurring once and the leading ten covering roughly 4.4%. Input material: PBMCs. This clonotype was obtained from a man younger than 35 in good health and CMV-seropositive. The rearrangement uses TRBV13 and TRBJ2-3, with 7 bases aligning to TRBD2. In DNA form, the CDR3 reads TGTGCCAGCAGACCCTTAACGGGAGGACGGTCAGATACGCAGTATTTT. Translating it yields CASRPLTGGRSDTQYF.